The source of this TCR beta chain is a study of blood T cell repertoires in COVID-19. Study as a whole: The cDNA or gDNA used as material had been derived from T cells, B-cell-depleted T cells, or PBMCs.

Authors' analysis steps: Estimation of nucleated cell counts relied on the amplification of reference gene primers. Repertoires were generated with immunoSEQ multiplex PCR, while TCRdb's copy carries only in-frame clones and drops some. V and J calls and clone size are copied from that table; D and trimming were computed from the DNA. The sample has 240,000 or so clones, about 80% seen once. This clone was counted between two and nine times. The clonotype comes from a man aged 30 to 39 who had recovered from COVID-19. The sample comprised peripheral blood.

The CDR3: CASSSGQPADYGYTF. The CDR3 nucleotides read TGCGCCAGCAGCTCCGGACAACCAGCAGACTATGGCTACACCTTC. V usage is TRBV5-1 and J usage is TRBJ1-2, with D perhaps matching TRBD1 (5 bases). Germline V gene lookup returns CDR1 SGHRS and CDR2 YFSETQ. V lost 3 bases to trimming and J lost 3 bases, with 15 bases between them. The CDR3 extends over 15 amino acids.